Following are 9 T cell receptor beta chains from one sample sequenced in a study of breast tumors, draining lymph nodes, adjacent tissues. The lymph nodes were axillary draining lymph nodes from breast cancer patients. MiXCR, run by TCRdb on the multiplex PCR reads, gives a single entry per CDR3 protein. The sample includes some 170,000 distinct CDR3 sequences, around 33% of them seen just once. The sequenced sample consisted of axillary lymph node tissue. Receptor source: a female donor with breast cancer. Some clones in this sample may be carry-over from other donors' samples.

Ten or more counts support this clonotype. The chain combines TRBV9 with TRBJ1-3; D not resolved. V was shortened by 7 bases and J by 0 bases, with 5 bases between the two germline ends. This CDR3 has 12 residues. The V gene's germline CDR1 is SGDLS and CDR2 YYNGEE. CDR3 bases: TGTGCCAGCGGTCCCTCTGGAAACACCATATATTTT. This encodes CASGPSGNTIYF.

This clonotype was detected ten times or more. The V gene is TRBV30, the J gene TRBJ2-1; 9 bases are a match to TRBD1. In germline, CDR1 is GTSNPN, CDR2 SVGIG (reference sequence). The CDR3 totals 14 residues. V lost 7 bases and J lost 7; bases outside the gene matches: 11. The CDR3 spells CAFRDRAKGNEQFF. CDR3 coding DNA: TGTGCCTTCCGGGACAGGGCCAAAGGGAATGAGCAGTTCTTC.

Worth noting for this clonotype: One end of the junction varies from germline; a read error may be responsible. V gene TRBV20-1 combines with J gene TRBJ2-7; 10 bases map to TRBD2. The CDR3 loop spans 13 amino acids. Germline V CDR1 and CDR2: DFQATT, SNEGSKA (reference sequence). The CDR3 coding sequence is TGCGGTGCTACTAGCGGGAAGGGCTACGCGCAGTACTTC. Translating it yields CGATSGKGYAQYF.

This clonotype was found many times. The chain couples TRBV28 to TRBJ1-4; no clear D gene. V gave up 6 bases and J gave up 13 bases, with 21 bases separating them. Germline CDR1 and CDR2: MDHEN and SYDVKM. The CDR3 spans 14 residues. The CDR3 reads CASSPERVLFRLFF. CDR3 nucleotide sequence: TGTGCCAGCAGCCCCGAGAGGGTTCTGTTTAGACTGTTTTTT. Full variable domain (outside the CDR3, taken from reference TRBV28 and TRBJ1-4): DVKVTQSSRYLVKRTGEKVFLECVQDMDHENMFWYRQDPGLGLRLIYFSYDVKMKEKGDIPEGYSVSREKKERFSLILESASTNQTSMYLCASSPERVLFRLFFGSGTQLSVL.

This clonotype was counted at least ten times. The chain uses TRBV7-3 and TRBJ2-5, with TRBD1 matching 9 bases. This CDR3 region has 15 residues. J lost 6 bases, V lost 5 bases, and 10 bases had no gene match. Germline V lookup: CDR1 SGHTA, CDR2 FQGTGA. This CDR3 is CASSPLKGQGQTQYF. As DNA, the CDR3 is TGTGCCAGCAGCCCCCTCAAGGGACAGGGTCAGACCCAGTACTTC.

This clonotype was recorded at least ten times. The chain uses TRBV2 and TRBJ1-4; no clear D gene. Trimming left V 9 bases short and J 6 bases short, with 17 bases between. CDR1 is SNHLY, CDR2 FYNNEI, per germline. CDR3 length: 14 amino acids. The CDR3 protein is CASQRTDLDEKLFF. CDR3 sequence (DNA): TGTGCCAGTCAACGGACGGACTTAGATGAAAAACTGTTTTTT.

This clonotype has at least ten counts. V gene TRBV12-5 combines with J gene TRBJ2-3; tentative D call: TRBD2 (6 bases). The CDR3 contains 11 residues. CDR1 is LGHNT and CDR2 is FRNRAP in the germline V gene. V lost 9 bases, J lost 4 bases, and 8 bases lay in between. The CDR3: CASGSADTQYF. CDR3 bases: TGTGCTAGCGGGAGTGCAGATACGCAGTATTTT.

This clonotype was observed at least ten times. The gene calls are TRBV24-1 and TRBJ2-3; D is perhaps TRBD2 (6 bases). Trimming took 6 bases from V and 1 from J, leaving 16 bases between them. This CDR3 contains 16 residues. CDR1 is KGHDR, CDR2 SFDVKD, per germline. CDR3 sequence reads: CATSPYKGGRTDTQYF. CDR3 in DNA: TGTGCCACCAGTCCTTATAAGGGAGGTCGCACAGATACGCAGTATTTT.

This clonotype was seen at least ten times. The chain combines TRBV7-6 with TRBJ2-1; 7 bases are a match to TRBD2. Germline V gene lookup returns CDR1 SGHVS and CDR2 FNYEAQ. The CDR3 has 15 residues. The V segment lost 5 bases and the J segment 4 bases; nucleotides outside the gene matches: 8. DNA of the CDR3: TGTGCCAGCAGCCCAGATAGCGGGCTTTACAATGAGCAGTTCTTC. Protein: CASSPDSGLYNEQFF.